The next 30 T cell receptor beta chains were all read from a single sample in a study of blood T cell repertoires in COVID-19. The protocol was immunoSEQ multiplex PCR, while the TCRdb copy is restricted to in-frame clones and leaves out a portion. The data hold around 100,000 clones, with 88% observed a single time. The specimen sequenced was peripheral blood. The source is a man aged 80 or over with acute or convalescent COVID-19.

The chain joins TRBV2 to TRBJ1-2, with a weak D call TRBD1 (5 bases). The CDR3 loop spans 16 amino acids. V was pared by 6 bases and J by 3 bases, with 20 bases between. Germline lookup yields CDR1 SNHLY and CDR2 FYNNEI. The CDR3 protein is CASSGGAAQADYGYTF. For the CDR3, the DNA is TGTGCCAGCAGCGGCGGGGCAGCTCAAGCTGACTATGGCTACACCTTC.

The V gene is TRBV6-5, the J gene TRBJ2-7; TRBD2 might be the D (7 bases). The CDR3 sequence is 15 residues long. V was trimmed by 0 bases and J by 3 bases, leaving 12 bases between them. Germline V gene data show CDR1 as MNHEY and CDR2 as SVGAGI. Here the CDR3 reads CASSYSTGGLYEQYF. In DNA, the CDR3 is TGTGCCAGCAGTTACTCGACGGGGGGCCTCTACGAGCAGTACTTC.

DNA of the CDR3: TGTGCCAGCTCACCTCTATCCGCGGGCAATGAGCAGTTCTTC. Protein: CASSPLSAGNEQFF. This sequence joins TRBV18 and TRBJ2-1; weak D call: TRBD2 (5 bases). The ends were cut back, 3 bases at V and 6 bases at J, with 12 bases in the middle. This CDR3 has 14 amino acids. From germline, CDR1 is KGHSH and CDR2 LQKENI.

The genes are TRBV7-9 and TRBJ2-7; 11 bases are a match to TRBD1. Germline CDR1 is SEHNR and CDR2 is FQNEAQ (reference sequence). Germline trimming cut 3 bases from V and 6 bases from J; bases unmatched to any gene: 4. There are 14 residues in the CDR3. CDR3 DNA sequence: TGTGCCAGCAGCTTTCCGGGACAGGGGGGCGAGCAGTACTTC. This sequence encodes CASSFPGQGGEQYF.

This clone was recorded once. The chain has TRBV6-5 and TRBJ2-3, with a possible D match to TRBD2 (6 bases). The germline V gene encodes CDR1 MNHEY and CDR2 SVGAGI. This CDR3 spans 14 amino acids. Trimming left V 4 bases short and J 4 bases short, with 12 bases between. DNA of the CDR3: TGTGCCAGCAGTTGGTCGGGAGTACCAGATACGCAGTATTTT. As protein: CASSWSGVPDTQYF.

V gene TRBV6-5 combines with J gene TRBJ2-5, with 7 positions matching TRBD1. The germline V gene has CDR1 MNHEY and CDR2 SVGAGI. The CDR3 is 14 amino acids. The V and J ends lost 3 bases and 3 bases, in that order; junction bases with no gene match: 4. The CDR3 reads CASSYKGTEETQYF. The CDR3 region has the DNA TGTGCCAGCAGTTATAAGGGGACAGAAGAGACCCAGTACTTC.

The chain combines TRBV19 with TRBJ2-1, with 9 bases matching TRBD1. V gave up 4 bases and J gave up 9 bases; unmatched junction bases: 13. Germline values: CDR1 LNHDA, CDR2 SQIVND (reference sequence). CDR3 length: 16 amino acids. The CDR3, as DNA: TGTGCCAGTAGTACTCCCGGGACAGGGAAATGGGGTGAGCAGTTCTTC. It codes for CASSTPGTGKWGEQFF.

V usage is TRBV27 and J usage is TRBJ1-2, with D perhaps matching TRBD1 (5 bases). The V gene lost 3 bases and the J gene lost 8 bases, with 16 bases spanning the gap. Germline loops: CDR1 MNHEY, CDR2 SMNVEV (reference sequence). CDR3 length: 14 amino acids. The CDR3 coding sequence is TGTGCCAGCAGTTTGACCGGAGGGGTGAACGGCTACACCTTC. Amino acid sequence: CASSLTGGVNGYTF.

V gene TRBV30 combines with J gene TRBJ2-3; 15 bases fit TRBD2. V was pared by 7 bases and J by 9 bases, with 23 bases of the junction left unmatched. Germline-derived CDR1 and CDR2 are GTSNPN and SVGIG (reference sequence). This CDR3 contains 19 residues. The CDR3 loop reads CASKTGLAGGGGAGGTQYF. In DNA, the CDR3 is TGTGCCTCAAAAACGGGACTAGCGGGAGGTGGTGGGGCCGGGGGGACGCAGTATTTT.

The CDR3 loop reads CASSPLTGASYNEQFF. The CDR3 DNA reads TGTGCCAGCAGCCCCCTTACTGGGGCCTCCTACAATGAGCAGTTCTTC. V is TRBV14 and J is TRBJ2-1; tentatively, D is TRBD1 (5 bases). The V gene lost 4 bases and the J gene lost 0 bases, with 13 bases spanning the gap. Germline-derived CDR1 and CDR2 are SGHDN and FVKESK. The CDR3 spans 16 residues.

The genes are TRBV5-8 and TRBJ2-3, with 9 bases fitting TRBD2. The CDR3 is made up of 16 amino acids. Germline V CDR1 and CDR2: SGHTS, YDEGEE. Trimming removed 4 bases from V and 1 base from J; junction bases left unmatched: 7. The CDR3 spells CASSPTRLAGTDTQYF. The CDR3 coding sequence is TGTGCCAGCAGCCCAACCCGACTAGCGGGCACAGATACGCAGTATTTT.

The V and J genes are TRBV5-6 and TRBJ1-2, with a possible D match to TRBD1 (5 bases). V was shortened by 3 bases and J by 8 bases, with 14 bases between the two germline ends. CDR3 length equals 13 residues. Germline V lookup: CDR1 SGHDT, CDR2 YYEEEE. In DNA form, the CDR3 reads TGTGCCAGCAGCTCACAGGCCCTATGGGGCTACACCTTC. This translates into CASSSQALWGYTF.

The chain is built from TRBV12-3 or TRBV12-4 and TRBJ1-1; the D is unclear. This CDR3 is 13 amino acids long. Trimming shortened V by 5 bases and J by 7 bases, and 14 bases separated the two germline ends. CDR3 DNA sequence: TGTGCCAGCAGTGTGTCAACCGGGGATGAAGCTTTCTTT. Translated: CASSVSTGDEAFF.

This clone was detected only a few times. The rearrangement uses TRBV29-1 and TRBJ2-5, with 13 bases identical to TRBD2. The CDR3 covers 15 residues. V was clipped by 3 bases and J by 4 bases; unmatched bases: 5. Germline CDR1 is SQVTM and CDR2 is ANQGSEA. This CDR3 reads CSVEGLAGRIETQYF. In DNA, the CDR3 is TGCAGCGTTGAGGGACTAGCGGGAAGAATAGAGACCCAGTACTTC.

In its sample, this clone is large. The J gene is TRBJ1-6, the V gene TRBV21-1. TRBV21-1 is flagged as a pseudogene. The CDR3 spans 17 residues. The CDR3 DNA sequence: TGTGCCAGCAGCAAAGAGGAGAAGGCGGCCTATAATTCACCCCTCCACTTT. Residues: CASSKEEKAAYNSPLHF.

Here the CDR3 reads CASSDSYRGRIDEQFF. The CDR3 DNA is TGTGCCAGCAGTGACTCGTACAGGGGGCGTATAGATGAGCAGTTCTTC. The chain recombines TRBV6-4 with TRBJ2-1; TRBD1 aligns across 9 bases. The V segment lost 0 bases and the J segment 8 bases; nucleotides outside the gene matches: 8. The CDR3 totals 16 residues. Germline assignment: CDR1 MRHNA and CDR2 SNTAGT.

CDR3 residues: CASSLSGSKETQYF. CDR3 in DNA: TGTGCCAGCAGCCTGAGCGGGAGTAAGGAGACCCAGTACTTC. This chain uses TRBV7-2 with TRBJ2-5; 8 bases align to TRBD2. V was pared by 5 bases and J by 5 bases, with 7 bases of the junction left unmatched. CDR1 is SGHTA and CDR2 is FQGNSA in the germline V gene. The CDR3 spans 14 residues.

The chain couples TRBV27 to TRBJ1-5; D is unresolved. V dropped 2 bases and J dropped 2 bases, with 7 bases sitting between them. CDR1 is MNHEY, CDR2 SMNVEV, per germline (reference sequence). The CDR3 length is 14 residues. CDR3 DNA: TGTGCCAGCAGTTTAGAGGTTGGCAATCAGCCCCAGCATTTT. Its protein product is CASSLEVGNQPQHF.

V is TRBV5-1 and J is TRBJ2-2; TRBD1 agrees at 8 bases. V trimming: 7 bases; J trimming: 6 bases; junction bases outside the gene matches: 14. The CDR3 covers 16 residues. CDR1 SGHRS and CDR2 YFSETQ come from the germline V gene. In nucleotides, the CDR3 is TGCGCCAGCTGGAAAGGACAGGGCGCGGTGGCCGGGGAGCTGTTTTTT. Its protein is CASWKGQGAVAGELFF.

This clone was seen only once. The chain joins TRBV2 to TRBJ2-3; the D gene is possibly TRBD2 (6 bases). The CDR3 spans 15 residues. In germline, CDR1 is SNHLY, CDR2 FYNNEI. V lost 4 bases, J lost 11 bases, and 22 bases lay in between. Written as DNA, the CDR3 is TGTGCCAGCAGTGCCACCGGGACCCCGCCGCGGGGGCAGTATTTT. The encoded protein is CASSATGTPPRGQYF.

The CDR3 loop reads CASSLIEGAVYTF. CDR3 DNA: TGTGCCAGCAGCCTCATTGAGGGGGCCGTCTACACCTTC. The rearrangement uses TRBV14 and TRBJ1-2; 7 positions match TRBD1. The CDR3 contains 13 residues. The J segment lost 10 bases and the V segment lost 4 bases, leaving 9 bases of the junction unmatched. Germline V CDR1 and CDR2: SGHDN, FVKESK.

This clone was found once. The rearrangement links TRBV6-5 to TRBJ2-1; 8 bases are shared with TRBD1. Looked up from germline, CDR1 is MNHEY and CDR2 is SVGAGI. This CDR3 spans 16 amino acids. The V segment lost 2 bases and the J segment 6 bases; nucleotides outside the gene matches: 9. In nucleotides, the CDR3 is TGTGCCAGCAGTTACCCAACTGGACAGGGTAGCAATGAGCAGTTCTTC. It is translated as CASSYPTGQGSNEQFF.

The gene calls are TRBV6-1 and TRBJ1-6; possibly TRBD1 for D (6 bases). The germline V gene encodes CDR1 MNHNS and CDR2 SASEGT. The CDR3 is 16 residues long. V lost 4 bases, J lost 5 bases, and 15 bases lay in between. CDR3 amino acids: CASSVSRDTNNSPLHF. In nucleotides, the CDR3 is TGTGCCAGCAGTGTTTCACGGGACACCAATAATTCACCCCTCCACTTT.

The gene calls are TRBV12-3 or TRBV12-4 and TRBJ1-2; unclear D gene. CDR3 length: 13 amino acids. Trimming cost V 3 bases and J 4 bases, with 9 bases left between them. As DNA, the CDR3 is TGTGCCAGCAGTTTGAGGGCTGTCTATGGCTACACCTTC. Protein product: CASSLRAVYGYTF.

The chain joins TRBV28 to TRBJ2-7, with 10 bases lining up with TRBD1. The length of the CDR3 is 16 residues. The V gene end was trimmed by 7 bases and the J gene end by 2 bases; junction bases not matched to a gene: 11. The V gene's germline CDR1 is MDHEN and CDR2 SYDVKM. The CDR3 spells CASIAGLGTGAYEQYF. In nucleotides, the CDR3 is TGTGCCAGCATCGCGGGGTTAGGGACAGGGGCCTACGAGCAGTACTTC. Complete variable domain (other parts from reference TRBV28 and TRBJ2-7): DVKVTQSSRYLVKRTGEKVFLECVQDMDHENMFWYRQDPGLGLRLIYFSYDVKMKEKGDIPEGYSVSREKKERFSLILESASTNQTSMYLCASIAGLGTGAYEQYFGPGTRLTVT.

The CDR3 nucleotides read TGTGCCAGCAGTATGACCAGAGGAGATTCACCCCTCCACTTT. It encodes CASSMTRGDSPLHF. The V call is TRBV5-5, the J call TRBJ1-6, with D unresolved. This CDR3 spans 14 amino acids. Germline V gene sequence: CDR1 SGHKS, CDR2 YYEKEE (reference sequence). The V and J ends lost 5 bases and 8 bases respectively, with 14 bases between them.

Here the CDR3 reads CASSPEGEPGYTF. The DNA for the CDR3 is TGTGCCAGCAGCCCAGAGGGGGAACCGGGCTACACCTTC. J is TRBJ1-2 and V is TRBV12-3 or TRBV12-4, with D maybe TRBD1 (6 bases). CDR3 length equals 13 residues. V was pared by 6 bases and J by 8 bases, with 16 bases between.

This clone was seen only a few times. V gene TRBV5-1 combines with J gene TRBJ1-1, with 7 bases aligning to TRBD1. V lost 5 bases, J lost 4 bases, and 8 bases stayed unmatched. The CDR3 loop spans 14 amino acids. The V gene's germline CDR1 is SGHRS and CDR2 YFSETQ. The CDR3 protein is CASSFTGAGTEAFF. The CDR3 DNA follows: TGCGCCAGCAGTTTTACAGGGGCGGGCACTGAAGCTTTCTTT.

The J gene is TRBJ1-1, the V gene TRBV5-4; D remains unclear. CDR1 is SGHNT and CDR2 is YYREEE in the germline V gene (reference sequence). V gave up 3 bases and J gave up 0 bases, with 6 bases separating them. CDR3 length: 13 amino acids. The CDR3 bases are TGTGCCAGCAGCTCCAGATTGAACACTGAAGCTTTCTTT. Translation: CASSSRLNTEAFF.

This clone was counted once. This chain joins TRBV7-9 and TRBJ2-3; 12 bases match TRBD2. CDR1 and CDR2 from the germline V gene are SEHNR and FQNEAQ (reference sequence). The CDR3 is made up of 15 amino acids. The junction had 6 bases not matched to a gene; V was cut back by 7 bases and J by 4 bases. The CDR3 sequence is CASIPSGRAPDTQYF. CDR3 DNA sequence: TGTGCCAGCATCCCTAGCGGGAGGGCCCCAGATACGCAGTATTTT.